The entry below describes one T cell receptor (beta chain). V dropped 3 bases and J dropped 3; count of bases not matched to a gene: 7. The CDR3 covers 15 residues. From germline, CDR1 is SGHRS and CDR2 YFSETQ. These data belong to a study of blood T cell repertoires in COVID-19. The wider study: The analysed material was cDNA or gDNA that came from T cells, B-cell-depleted T cells, or PBMCs.

The authors' processing: It was from reference gene primer amplification that nucleated cell counts were estimated. The repertoire was sequenced with immunoSEQ multiplex PCR; TCRdb's copy has only in-frame clones and lacks some. That table is the source of V, J and clone size, and D and trimming were worked out from the DNA. The data hold a few hundred thousand clones, with 87% observed a single time. The source material was peripheral blood. The rearrangement uses TRBV5-1 and TRBJ2-7; 9 nucleotides line up with TRBD1. This receptor was identified in a man between 18 and 29 years old with active or convalescent COVID-19. The CDR3: CASSSTDRGSYEQYF. The CDR3 DNA reads as TGCGCCAGCAGCTCAACGGACAGGGGCAGCTACGAGCAGTACTTC.